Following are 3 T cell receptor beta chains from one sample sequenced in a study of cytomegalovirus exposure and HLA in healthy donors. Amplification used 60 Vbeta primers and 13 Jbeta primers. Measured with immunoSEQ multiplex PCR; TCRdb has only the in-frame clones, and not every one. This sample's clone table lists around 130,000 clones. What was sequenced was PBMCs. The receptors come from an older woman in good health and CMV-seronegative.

This CDR3 reads CASTRTGNNQPQHF. The DNA for the CDR3 is TGTGCCAGCACGAGGACAGGTAACAATCAGCCCCAGCATTTT. The rearrangement joins TRBV19 to TRBJ1-5; 7 bases are shared with TRBD1. CDR3 size: 14 residues. Germline CDR1 reads LNHDA; CDR2 reads SQIVND (reference sequence). V lost 9 bases and J lost 3; bases outside the gene matches: 8.

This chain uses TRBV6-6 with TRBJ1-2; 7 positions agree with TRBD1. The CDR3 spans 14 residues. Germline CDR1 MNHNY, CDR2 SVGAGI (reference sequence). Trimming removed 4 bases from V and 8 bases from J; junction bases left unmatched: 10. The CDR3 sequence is CASSLHRGLGGYTF. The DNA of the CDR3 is TGTGCCAGCAGTTTACACAGGGGCCTGGGGGGCTACACCTTC.

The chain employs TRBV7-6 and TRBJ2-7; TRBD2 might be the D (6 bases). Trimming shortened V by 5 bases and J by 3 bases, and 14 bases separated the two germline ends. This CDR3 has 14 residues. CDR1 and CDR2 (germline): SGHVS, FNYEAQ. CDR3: CASSPMEGFYEQYF. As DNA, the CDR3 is TGTGCCAGCAGCCCCATGGAGGGATTCTACGAGCAGTACTTC.